This T cell receptor beta chain came from a study of blood T cell repertoires in COVID-19 (dated by TCRdb to about 2020). Looking at the study overall: The collaborator samples originated in the United States, Italy and Spain and spanned the acute and convalescent phases of COVID-19. The samples were drawn from two sources: the first 160 participants of the ongoing ImmuneRACE study, and fewer than 1,500 subjects contributed by 6 global collaborators. Sample metadata almost always included a de-identified subject ID, COVID-19 status, age in years and sex. The prospective study material was composed of cDNA or gDNA derived from T cells, B-cell-depleted T cells, or PBMCs. Where HLA class I and class II types were available, the types were taken from metadata supplied by the sample provider, not from assay-based typing. Deeply sampled blood TCRbeta repertoires from subjects exposed to, actively infected with, or recovered from COVID-19 were included in the dataset. The repertoires were released in a freely available public database meant as a resource for research on the immune response to SARS-CoV-2.

General study outcomes and caveats: The quantity of clinical and demographic metadata differed by source and by participant and was supplied without curation.

The collaborating institutions used their own protocols to collect whole blood in K2EDTA tubes. For TCRbeta analysis, collaborator samples were shipped as frozen whole blood, as isolated PBMCs, or as DNA extracted from either sample type. Trimming accounts for 0 bases at V and 6 bases at J, while the number of junction bases matched to no gene is 6. The CDR3 goes from the cysteine to the phenylalanine over 15 residues. Only the CDR3 DNA is retained, 45 bases long and in frame from the first base. From the germline V gene, CDR1 is SGDLS and CDR2 is YYNGEE. This clone has just one count. Its antigen target is currently unknown. Base qualities are not recorded, but no much larger clone differs from it by a single base. TCRbeta CDR3 regions were amplified from genomic DNA using the immunoSEQ Assay, a bias-controlled multiplex PCR. Per the source publication's procedure: The number of nucleated cells in each sample was estimated from the amplification of reference gene primers within the assay. To quantify the absolute abundance of each unique TCRbeta CDR3 rearrangement, sequence reads were collapsed and filtered. For each sample, productive Simpson clonality was calculated as the square root of Simpson's diversity index across productive rearrangements. The clones in this table, taken by TCRdb from immuneACCESS, are in-frame only. Not every clone is retained; where verified, under half of the shortfall comes from an unresolved V gene, and the cause of the rest is unknown. V, J and clone size reflect that table, while D and trimming were determined from the DNA. The sample contains 130,000 or so clones, around 88% of them found a single time. The top ten constitute over 5% of the sample.

The sequence links TRBV9 to TRBJ1-5, and 7 bases in between align with TRBD1. Sequencing was carried out using peripheral blood. This TCR was sampled from a man at least 80 years old with active or convalescent COVID-19. The DNA sequence is as follows: TGTGCCAGCAGCGTAGGACAGGGTATAGGTCAGCCCCAGCATTTT. Its translation is CASSVGQGIGQPQHF.